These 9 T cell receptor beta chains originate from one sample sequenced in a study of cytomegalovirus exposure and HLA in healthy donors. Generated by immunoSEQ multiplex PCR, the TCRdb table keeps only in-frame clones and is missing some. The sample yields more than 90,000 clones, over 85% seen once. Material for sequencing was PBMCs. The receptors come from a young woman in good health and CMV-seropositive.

The CDR3 loop reads CASSLTFNEQFF. DNA of the CDR3: TGTGCCAGCAGCCTCACATTCAATGAGCAGTTCTTC. The J gene is TRBJ2-1, the V gene TRBV7-2; D not certain. From germline, CDR1 is SGHTA and CDR2 FQGNSA. CDR3 size: 12 residues. V was shortened by 5 bases and J by 6 bases, with 8 bases between the two germline ends.

This CDR3 reads CASSPGATDTQYF. The CDR3 DNA sequence: TGTGCCAGCAGCCCAGGGGCCACAGATACGCAGTATTTT. The chain uses TRBV9 and TRBJ2-3, with D perhaps TRBD1 (6 bases). The CDR3 runs to 13 residues. The germline V and J ends were trimmed by 4 bases and 2 bases, with 8 bases remaining between them. Germline-derived CDR1 and CDR2 are SGDLS and YYNGEE.

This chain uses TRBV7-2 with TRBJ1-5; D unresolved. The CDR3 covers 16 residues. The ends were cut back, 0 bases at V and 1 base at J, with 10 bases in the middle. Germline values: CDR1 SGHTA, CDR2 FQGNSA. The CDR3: CASSLATGNSNQPQHF. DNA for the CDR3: TGTGCCAGCAGCTTAGCGACGGGGAACAGCAATCAGCCCCAGCATTTT.

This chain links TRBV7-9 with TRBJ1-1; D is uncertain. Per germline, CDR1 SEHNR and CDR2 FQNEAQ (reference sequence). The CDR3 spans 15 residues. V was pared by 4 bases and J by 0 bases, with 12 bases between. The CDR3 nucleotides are TGTGCCAGCAGCTCCCAGGCTACCATGAACACTGAAGCTTTCTTT. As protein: CASSSQATMNTEAFF.

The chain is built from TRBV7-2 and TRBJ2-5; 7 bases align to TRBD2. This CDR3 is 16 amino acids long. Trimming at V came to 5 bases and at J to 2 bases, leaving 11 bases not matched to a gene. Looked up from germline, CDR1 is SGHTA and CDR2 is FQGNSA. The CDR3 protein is CASSPGLGANQETQYF. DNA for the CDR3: TGTGCCAGCAGCCCCGGACTAGGGGCTAATCAAGAGACCCAGTACTTC.

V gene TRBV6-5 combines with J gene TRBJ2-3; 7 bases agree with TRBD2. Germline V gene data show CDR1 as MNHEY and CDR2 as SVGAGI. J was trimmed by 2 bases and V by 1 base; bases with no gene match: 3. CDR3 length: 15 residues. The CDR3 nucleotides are TGTGCCAGCAGTTACTTTCTAGCGGACACAGATACGCAGTATTTT. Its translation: CASSYFLADTDTQYF.

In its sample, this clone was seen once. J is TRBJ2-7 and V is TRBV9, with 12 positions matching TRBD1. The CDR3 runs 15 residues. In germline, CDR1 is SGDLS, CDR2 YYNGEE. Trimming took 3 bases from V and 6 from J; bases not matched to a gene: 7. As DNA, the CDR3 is TGTGCCAGCAGCGCTCCGGGACAGGGGGCTGGCGAGCAGTACTTC. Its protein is CASSAPGQGAGEQYF.

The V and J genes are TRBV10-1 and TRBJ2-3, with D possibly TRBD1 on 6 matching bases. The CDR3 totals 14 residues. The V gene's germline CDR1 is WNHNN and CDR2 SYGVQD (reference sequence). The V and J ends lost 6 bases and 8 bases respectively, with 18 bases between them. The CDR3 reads CASSGTPLQGTQYF. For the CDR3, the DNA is TGCGCCAGCAGCGGGACGCCACTACAGGGTACGCAGTATTTT.

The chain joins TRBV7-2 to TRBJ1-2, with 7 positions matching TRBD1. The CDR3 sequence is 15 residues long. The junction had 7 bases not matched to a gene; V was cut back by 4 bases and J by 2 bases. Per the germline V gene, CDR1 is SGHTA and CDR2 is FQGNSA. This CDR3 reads CASSYILQGNYGYTF. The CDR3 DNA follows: TGTGCCAGCAGCTACATCCTACAGGGGAACTATGGCTACACCTTC.